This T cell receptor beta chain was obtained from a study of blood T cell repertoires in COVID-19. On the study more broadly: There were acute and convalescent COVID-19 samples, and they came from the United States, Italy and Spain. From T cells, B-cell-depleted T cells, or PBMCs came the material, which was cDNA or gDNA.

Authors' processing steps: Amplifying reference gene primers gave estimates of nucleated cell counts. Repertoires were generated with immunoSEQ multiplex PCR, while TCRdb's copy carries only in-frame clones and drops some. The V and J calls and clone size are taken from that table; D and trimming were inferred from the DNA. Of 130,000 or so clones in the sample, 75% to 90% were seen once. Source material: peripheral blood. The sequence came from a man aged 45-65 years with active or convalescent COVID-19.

CDR3 sequence reads: CASSFGRWKGYTF. DNA of the CDR3: TGTGCCAGCAGTTTTGGGAGGTGGAAGGGCTACACCTTC. The chain links TRBV28 to TRBJ1-2; D is uncertain. Germline CDR1 MDHEN, CDR2 SYDVKM. The V gene lost 3 bases and the J gene lost 8 bases, with 13 bases spanning the gap. There are 13 residues in the CDR3.